This T cell receptor beta chain is from a study of neurological immune-mediated disorders. This clonotype was seen at least ten times. TCRdb re-derived calls from the 5' RACE reads in MiXCR, one entry per CDR3 protein. The sample consists of 55,000 to 70,000 distinct CDR3 sequences, about an eighth of them appearing once. Trimming removed 5 bases at V and 6 bases at J, with 12 bases between. There are 12 residues in the CDR3. The germline gives CDR1 DFQATT, CDR2 SNEGSKA (reference sequence). This receptor was taken from a man in his sixties in good health. This chain joins TRBV20-1 and TRBJ2-3, with D perhaps matching TRBD1 or TRBD2 (6 bases each). The sequencing sample was made of PBMCs. For the CDR3, the DNA is TGCAGTGCTGCAGGGGAGGAGGATACGCAGTATTTT. Translation gives CSAAGEEDTQYF.